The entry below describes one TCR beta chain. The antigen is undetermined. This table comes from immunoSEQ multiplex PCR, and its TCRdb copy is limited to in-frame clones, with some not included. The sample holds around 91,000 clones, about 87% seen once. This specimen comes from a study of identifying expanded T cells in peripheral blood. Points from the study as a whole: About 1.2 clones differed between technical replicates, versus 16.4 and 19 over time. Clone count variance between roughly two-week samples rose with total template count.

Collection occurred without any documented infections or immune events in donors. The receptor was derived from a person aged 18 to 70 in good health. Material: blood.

CDR3 DNA: TGTGCCTGGAGTGTACTAGGGGGGGAGTACAATGAGCAGTTCTTC. Encoded protein: CAWSVLGGEYNEQFF. The chain has TRBV30 and TRBJ2-1; tentatively, D is TRBD2 (7 bases). The CDR3 spans 15 residues. Trimming pared 0 bases from V and 4 bases from J, leaving 13 bases between. The germline V gene encodes CDR1 GTSNPN and CDR2 SVGIG (reference sequence).